This T cell receptor (beta chain) was captured by sequencing in a study of blood T cells in healthy people across ages. In the study overall: The template switching approach captured approximately one barcoded beta molecule for every two T cells.

V was clipped by 6 bases and J by 0 bases; unmatched bases: 9. CDR3 length: 18 amino acids. It was with a sample-barcoded 5' primer and a J-beta primer mix that a second PCR of about 6 to 12 cycles was run. Every molecule of cDNA carried a tag from a template-switch adaptor with 12 random nucleotides. One entry per CDR3 protein results from TCRdb running MiXCR on the 5' RACE reads. This sample yields about 1.1 million distinct CDR3 sequences, of which more than 30% are seen a single time; around 14% belongs to the top ten. V usage is TRBV12-3 or TRBV12-4 and J usage is TRBJ2-3; 13 bases fit TRBD2. This sequence originates from a man aged 18-30 years in good health. Sequenced: blood. The CDR3 loop is CASSNGLAGEASTDTQYF. The CDR3 nucleotides are TGTGCCAGCAGCAACGGACTAGCGGGGGAAGCCAGCACAGATACGCAGTATTTT.